Reported below is one T cell receptor beta chain. A few counts support this clone. The clone's antigen remains unknown. Per-base quality was not reported, and no clone a single base away is much larger than it. To prepare the library, the immunoSEQ multiplex PCR assay was applied. The table comes from immuneACCESS by way of TCRdb, which keeps in-frame sequences with V and J called. Part of the clones is missing from these tables; in studies checked, under half for an unresolved V gene and the rest for unknown reasons. The sample contains about 19,000 clones, around 80% of them found a single time. The top ten constitute over 3% of the sample. Trimming takes 3 bases off V and 2 bases off J; junction bases not matched to a gene: 4. The CDR3 numbers 15 residues from cysteine through phenylalanine. Only the CDR3 portion is preserved as DNA: 45 bases, with reading frame beginning at the first base. In the germline V gene, CDR1 corresponds to MGHRA and CDR2 to YSYEKL.

The data stem from a study of T cells and Merkel cell carcinoma outcomes (dated by TCRdb to 2018 to 2021). At the level of the whole study: In patients with Merkel cell carcinoma, researchers looked at whether the T-cell repertoire of the tumor, along with T-cell density, could predict clinical outcome.

Points the paper makes about the study in general: According to the report, clinical outcomes in Merkel cell carcinoma patients could be predicted using T-cell density together with features of the T-cell repertoire.

Samples came from patients with Merkel cell carcinoma. Sequencing was performed on tumor tissue from Merkel cell carcinoma. This clonotype was obtained from a human donor with Merkel cell carcinoma. The rearranged chain carries TRBV4-1 and TRBJ2-4; TRBD1 lines up with 7 middle nucleotides. The CDR3 reads as follows: CASSHLGQPKNIQYF. The nucleotides read TGCGCCAGCAGCCACCTGGGACAGCCCAAAAACATTCAGTACTTC.